This is a list of T cell receptor beta chains from one sample in a study of T-cell reconstitution after alpha-beta-depleted transplantation in children. TCRdb passed the PCR reads through MiXCR, listing each CDR3 protein once. The sample contains approximately 520,000 distinct CDR3 sequences, roughly an eighth of which appear only once. The sequences come from PBMCs, mostly from graft donor cells, collected 180 days after TCRalphabeta/CD19-depleted stem cell transplant. Receptors were obtained from a female patient aged 2-9 years who had a stem cell transplant for aplastic anemia, so the T cells may come from the graft donor. Each CDR3 is given without its conserved first and last residue. The order of the fields is J gene, V gene, clone size, CDR3 protein. Clone size is stated in some rows and not others, as once, few, many or a class when expanded.

TRBJ2-4 | TRBV25-1 | NA | ASSVGADSQY
TRBJ2-1 | TRBV28 | many | ASSLGSGSSYNEQF
TRBJ2-1 | TRBV14 | NA | ASSPYKYNEQF
TRBJ2-7 | TRBV27 | few | ASSFRTGDSYEQY
TRBJ2-7 | TRBV7-6 | NA | ASSPRTGGSYEQY
TRBJ2-1 | TRBV6-2/TRBV6-3 | few | ASSSATSESSYNEQF
TRBJ2-1 | TRBV9 | many | ASSGPGTSGRSAHYNEQF
TRBJ2-3 | TRBV6-2/TRBV6-3 | NA | ASKLTSGSTDTQY
TRBJ1-5 | TRBV12-5 | NA | ASGSESGLSNQPQH
TRBJ2-1 | TRBV25-1 | NA | ASSKETGRSEQF
TRBJ1-5 | TRBV20-1 | many | SANNRGSVGNQPQH
TRBJ2-5 | TRBV2 | NA | ASSEGWVWRQEETQY
TRBJ1-2 | TRBV29-1 | many | SVETGDYGYT
TRBJ2-7 | TRBV27 | few | ASSLSSNGGSYEQY
TRBJ2-2 | TRBV7-9 | few | GTLGREGSNTGELF
TRBJ2-7 | TRBV20-1 | few | SASRLAVSSYEQY
TRBJ2-1 | TRBV7-6 | NA | ASSPRPGLAGVYNEQF
TRBJ1-5 | TRBV19 | few | ATAQGGNQPQH
TRBJ2-3 | TRBV4-3 | NA | ASSHPSGRNTQY
TRBJ2-5 | TRBV3-1 | NA | ASKETSGRKDPETQY
TRBJ1-5 | TRBV7-2 | many | ASSLLFRGSNQPQH
TRBJ1-4 | TRBV10-3 | NA | AISRGNEKLF
TRBJ2-1 | TRBV5-1 | few | ASSYWTGGSNNEQF
TRBJ2-3 | TRBV11-2 | NA | ASSFGRVGTDTQY